Below, one TCR beta chain is given with its context. This clonotype was detected a few times. There is no known antigen for this receptor. Per-base quality was not reported, and no clone a single base away is much larger than it. This record belongs to a study of T cells in Graves' hyperthyroidism and ophthalmopathy (dated by TCRdb to between 2017 and 2020). Regarding the complete study: Peripheral blood was sampled at the time of initial diagnosis, prior to any treatment. To identify TCR V-J signatures that set the groups apart, the researchers used a discovery cohort of 100 or so patients, made up of approximately 43 with Graves' ophthalmopathy and about 59 with stable Graves' hyperthyroidism. Following sampling, methimazole starting at 30 mg daily was given to hyperthyroidism patients, and high-dose intravenous methylprednisolone was given to ophthalmopathy patients. The 95 to 100 discovery patients were randomly divided into training and test sets at a 7:3 ratio. The paper describes TCR Vbeta CDR3 sequencing of about 140 peripheral blood samples, made up of 43 ophthalmopathy patients, approximately 76 hyperthyroidism patients and roughly 17 progressor patients. In addition, the study compared T-cell repertoires in thyroid tissue and in blood from roughly 6 Graves' hyperthyroidism patients. Prospective prediction of ophthalmopathy was tested in an independent validation cohort of approximately 19 hyperthyroidism patients and around 16 patients who later progressed to ophthalmopathy.

Broad study findings and their caveats: Most expanded thyroid clonotypes (frequency above 0.001) were also detected in blood, a finding suggesting that blood repertoires may reflect thyroid immune responses. During validation, the model predicted progression to ophthalmopathy a median of around 6 months ahead of onset, with more than 60% sensitivity and roughly 75% specificity. Sample size was not statistically predetermined, and blinding of investigators to group allocation was not performed. A 13 V-J signature model separated ophthalmopathy from stable hyperthyroidism, with over 85% sensitivity and about 81% specificity in cross-validation and 80%/75% in testing.

The hyperthyroidism patients were between 18 and 65 years old and newly diagnosed, with a disease duration of less than 2 months. Patients with uncontrolled infections, other autoimmune diseases, pregnancy or lactation were excluded. Diagnoses relied on clinical symptoms, serum thyroxine and TRAb, thyroid ultrasound and orbital computed tomography. For progressor patients, blood was drawn at the first diagnosis of hyperthyroidism, before any ophthalmopathy symptoms had appeared. PBMCs were isolated from about 9.2 ml of fresh peripheral blood by Ficoll-Paque density gradient centrifugation. Progressor patients were defined as those initially diagnosed with Graves' hyperthyroidism in whom ophthalmopathy developed during follow-up. Total RNA was extracted with Trizol reagent, and quality was checked on an Agilent 2100 Bioanalyzer. Relative to germline, V is 5 bases shorter and J is 2 bases shorter, with 13 bases between their ends. Sequences MDHEN (CDR1) and SYDVKM (CDR2) are obtained from the germline V gene. The CDR3, from cysteine to phenylalanine, totals 15 residues. Only the CDR3 region is kept as DNA, spanning 45 bases read in frame from base 1.

Amplification of TCR beta CDR3 regions was carried out from RNA transcripts. For the first round of RT-PCR on the TCR CDR3, the HTBI primer set was used together with the Qiagen OneStep RT-PCR kit. Libraries were constructed in a second round of multiplex PCR, after which size selection and purification were performed. Sequencing of the libraries was done on an Illumina HiSeq2000 using paired-end 100 bp reads. Under the source paper's analysis protocol: SOAPnuke was used to process the raw data, throwing out any read that contained adapters or uncalled bases, had a mean Phred below 15, or lacked an exact constant-primer or identifier match. COPE v1.2.5 was used to merge high-quality paired reads, and clonotypes were defined as unique nucleotide sequences. MiTCR v1.1 was used to align clonotypes to the IMGT TRBV, TRBD and TRBJ reference segments. The analysis included only V-J combinations with a frequency above 0.0001, which together covered roughly 99% of the repertoires. The TCS score was defined as the ratio of F50 (clonal expansion) to E x V (chaos), calculated using BLOSUM62-based TCRdist between CDR3 peptides within each V-J. Welch's t-statistics and random forest reduced around 550 V-J features to about 12, which were used in a naive Bayes classifier (R e1071). TCRdb applied fastp at Q25 and MiXCR to the public reads, then kept only in-frame beta chains. For every CDR3 protein sequence, its rows merge into one entry that carries the most common genes and DNA. TCRdb, not the authors, supplied the V and J calls. Across this sample there are hundreds of thousands of distinct CDR3 sequences, with less than 20% seen only once. The ten largest clones represent around 30% of the sample.

Specimen: blood. The chain joins TRBV28 to TRBJ1-3, with the D gene call left open. The TCR originated in a woman aged 18-30 years with Graves' hyperthyroidism that later progressed to Graves' ophthalmopathy. The nucleotide sequence is TGTGCCAGCAGTCCCGACCTCGCTACTGGAAACACCATATATTTT. Protein translation: CASSPDLATGNTIYF.